This T cell receptor beta chain was captured by sequencing in a study of T cell repertoires in cytomegalovirus infection. TCRdb recomputed calls from the reads with MiXCR, one row per CDR3 protein. Here the sample spans a few hundred thousand distinct CDR3 sequences, approximately 25% being singletons. Germline CDR1 MNHNY, CDR2 SVGAGI (reference sequence). This CDR3 spans 17 amino acids. Trimming took 6 bases from V and 2 from J; bases not matched to a gene: 12. This clonotype came up a few times. The antigen is not known. The sequences come from cultured PBMCs, collected from culture after CMV antigen stimulation. The gene calls are TRBV6-6 and TRBJ2-1; the match to TRBD2 covers 8 bases. The sequence came from a human donor in good health (CMV status not recorded). Some clones in this sample may be carry-over from other donors' samples. The CDR3 sequence: CASSLDTTSGAYNEQFF. The CDR3 coding sequence is TGTGCCAGCAGCTTAGATACCACTAGCGGCGCCTACAATGAGCAGTTCTTC.